A single sample gave rise to the 32 T cell receptor beta chains below, sequenced in a study of blood T cell repertoires in COVID-19. Some clones are missing from TCRdb's copy, which holds only in-frame ones; the method was immunoSEQ multiplex PCR. The repertoire holds approximately 92,000 clones, with roughly 87% as singletons. Sequencing input: peripheral blood. The source of these receptors is an older woman with COVID-19, enrolled during active disease.

The chain is built from TRBV7-9 and TRBJ1-5, with 8 nucleotides matching TRBD1. Germline trimming cut 2 bases from V and 6 bases from J; bases unmatched to any gene: 3. The CDR3 runs 14 residues. Germline V gene lookup returns CDR1 SEHNR and CDR2 FQNEAQ (reference sequence). Written as DNA, the CDR3 is TGTGCCAGCAGCTTACAGGGGGCTGGTCAGCCCCAGCATTTT. Amino acid sequence: CASSLQGAGQPQHF.

V gene TRBV24-1 combines with J gene TRBJ2-1; TRBD2 matches 9 bases. The CDR3 is 14 residues long. CDR1 and CDR2 (germline): KGHDR, SFDVKD. V dropped 5 bases and J dropped 3; count of bases not matched to a gene: 1. DNA for the CDR3: TGTGCCACCAGTGGACTAGCGGACTACAATGAGCAGTTCTTC. Its translation is CATSGLADYNEQFF.

The chain employs TRBV6-2 or TRBV6-3 and TRBJ1-1; D is unresolved. CDR1 and CDR2 from the germline V gene are MNHEY and SVGEGT. V lost 2 bases and J 1 base, leaving 11 bases between the germline ends. The CDR3 is 15 residues long. The CDR3 bases are TGTGCCAGCAGTTACAGCGACCGACCGAACACTGAAGCTTTCTTT. This encodes CASSYSDRPNTEAFF.

V and J are TRBV3-1 (or the pseudogene TRBV3-2) and TRBJ2-3; D is perhaps TRBD2 (5 bases). Germline loops: CDR1 LGHDT, CDR2 YNNKEL (reference sequence). Trimming cost V 1 base and J 6 bases, with 5 bases left between them. CDR3 length: 12 residues. The chain's CDR3 is CASSQGEDTQYF. The CDR3 DNA reads TGTGCCAGCAGCCAAGGGGAGGATACGCAGTATTTT.

This chain joins TRBV7-2 and TRBJ2-1, with 8 nucleotides matching TRBD2. CDR1 and CDR2 (germline): SGHTA, FQGNSA. The CDR3 contains 17 residues. V lost 5 bases, J lost 10 bases, and 19 bases stayed unmatched. CDR3 amino acids: CASSLVSGGPGRGEQFF. The DNA of the CDR3 is TGTGCCAGCAGCCTTGTCAGCGGGGGACCTGGGCGGGGAGAGCAGTTCTTC.

This clone showed up just a few times. V and J are TRBV4-2 and TRBJ2-5, with 9 bases fitting TRBD1. The CDR3 is 17 amino acids. The V segment lost 1 base and the J segment 2 bases; nucleotides outside the gene matches: 8. The V gene's germline CDR1 is LGHNA and CDR2 YNFKEQ. The CDR3 loop reads CASSQAPHRGLQETQYF. Here the CDR3 DNA reads TGTGCCAGCAGCCAAGCGCCCCACAGGGGGCTACAAGAGACCCAGTACTTC.

This chain connects TRBV6-2 or TRBV6-3 to TRBJ2-3, with no clear D. Between the trimmed V and J ends, which lost 5 bases and 3 bases, there was a span of 6 bases. There are 12 residues in the CDR3. Germline V lookup: CDR1 MNHEY, CDR2 SVGEGT. As DNA, the CDR3 is TGTGCCAGCAGTACCACTACAGATACGCAGTATTTT. Protein sequence: CASSTTTDTQYF.

This chain links TRBV7-9 with TRBJ1-1; D might be TRBD1 (5 bases). In germline, CDR1 is SEHNR, CDR2 FQNEAQ (reference sequence). There are 12 residues in the CDR3. Here the CDR3 DNA reads TGTGCGGGCTCCGGGGGGTTGACTGAAGCTTTCTTT. Its protein is CAGSGGLTEAFF.

V usage is TRBV27 and J usage is TRBJ2-7; TRBD2 might be the D (6 bases). The germline CDR1 and CDR2 sequences are MNHEY and SMNVEV (reference sequence). CDR3 size: 16 residues. Trimming removed 5 bases from V and 3 bases from J, with 20 bases in between. The CDR3: CASSLHGLGTLYEQYF. The CDR3 DNA follows: TGTGCCAGCAGTCTTCACGGGCTCGGGACTCTCTACGAGCAGTACTTC.

The chain couples TRBV4-3 to TRBJ2-7, with TRBD1 matching 7 bases. This CDR3 is built from 14 residues. V gave up 2 bases and J gave up 3 bases; unmatched junction bases: 4. CDR1 LGHNA and CDR2 YSLEER come from the germline V gene. The CDR3 is CASSQSGGNYEQYF. In nucleotides, the CDR3 is TGCGCCAGCAGCCAATCAGGGGGAAACTACGAGCAGTACTTC.

V and J are TRBV9 and TRBJ1-6, with TRBD1 matching 8 bases. In germline, CDR1 is SGDLS, CDR2 YYNGEE. The junction had 2 bases not matched to a gene; V was cut back by 0 bases and J by 6 bases. The CDR3 has 15 residues. In DNA form, the CDR3 reads TGTGCCAGCAGCGTAGGGACAGGGATTAATTCACCCCTCCACTTT. Translating gives CASSVGTGINSPLHF.

This chain uses TRBV19 with TRBJ1-2, with TRBD1 matching 8 bases. Trimming took 0 bases from V and 6 from J; bases not matched to a gene: 9. This CDR3 contains 16 residues. Germline CDR1 and CDR2: LNHDA and SQIVND (reference sequence). CDR3 amino acids: CASSIDSGQGRNGYTF. The CDR3 DNA reads as TGTGCCAGTAGTATAGATTCAGGACAGGGACGGAATGGCTACACCTTC.

The genes are TRBV7-9 and TRBJ1-2, with a weak D call TRBD1 (5 bases). The ends were cut back, 5 bases at V and 4 bases at J, with 11 bases in the middle. This CDR3 region has 13 residues. Germline V gene data show CDR1 as SEHNR and CDR2 as FQNEAQ (reference sequence). The CDR3 reads CASSPQDRYGYTF. The CDR3, as DNA: TGTGCCAGCAGCCCACAGGACCGCTATGGCTACACCTTC. The full variable domain, with the rest looked up from reference TRBV7-9 and TRBJ1-2, is DTGVSQNPRHKITKRGQNVTFRCDPISEHNRLYWYRQTLGQGPEFLTYFQNEAQLEKSRLLSDRFSAERPKGSFSTLEIQRTEQGDSAMYLCASSPQDRYGYTFGSGTRLTVV.

The chain has TRBV11-2 and TRBJ1-4; no reliable D call. V was shortened by 5 bases and J by 7 bases, with 23 bases between the two germline ends. The CDR3 runs to 17 residues. Germline-derived CDR1 and CDR2 are SGHAT and FQNNGV. CDR3 nucleotide sequence: TGTGCCAGCAGCCCCAACCTCCTACAAGGGAGAACTGAAAAACTGTTTTTT. Translated, it gives CASSPNLLQGRTEKLFF.

The rearrangement links TRBV7-2 to TRBJ2-3; D is possibly TRBD1 (6 bases). From germline, CDR1 is SGHTA and CDR2 FQGNSA. CDR3 length equals 15 residues. V lost 2 bases and J 6 bases, leaving 15 bases between the germline ends. This CDR3 reads CASSLSLAGADTQYF. CDR3 sequence (DNA): TGTGCCAGCAGCTTATCCCTGGCAGGGGCGGATACGCAGTATTTT.

The J gene is TRBJ1-1, the V gene TRBV2, with 9 bases identical to TRBD1. The CDR3 extends over 14 amino acids. The germline V gene encodes CDR1 SNHLY and CDR2 FYNNEI. With 7 bases clipped from V and 0 bases from J, the junction kept 3 bases outside the gene matches. Written as DNA, the CDR3 is TGTGCCAGCACAGGACAGGGGTTGAACACTGAAGCTTTCTTT. The encoded protein is CASTGQGLNTEAFF.

This chain links TRBV12-3 or TRBV12-4 with TRBJ2-7; no reliable D call. The CDR3 has 12 amino acids. V lost 4 bases and J 0 bases, leaving 4 bases between the germline ends. For the CDR3, the DNA is TGTGCCAGCAGTTCTAGCTCCTACGAGCAGTACTTC. Encoded protein: CASSSSSYEQYF.

The rearrangement joins TRBV6-6 to TRBJ1-1; 10 nucleotides match TRBD1. The CDR3 consists of 15 residues. Trimming at V came to 6 bases and at J to 0 bases, leaving 4 bases not matched to a gene. Per the germline V gene, CDR1 is MNHNY and CDR2 is SVGAGI (reference sequence). This CDR3 is CASSHGTGVNTEAFF. In nucleotides, the CDR3 is TGTGCCAGCAGCCACGGGACAGGGGTGAACACTGAAGCTTTCTTT.

The chain employs TRBV5-1 and TRBJ1-1; no definite D call. There are 16 residues in the CDR3. Germline values: CDR1 SGHRS, CDR2 YFSETQ. V dropped 4 bases and J dropped 11 bases, with 27 bases sitting between them. Here the CDR3 DNA reads TGCGCCAGCAGCCCTGATACCCGGACTCCAAGGCGACGGGCTTTCTTT. It encodes CASSPDTRTPRRRAFF.

V is TRBV7-2 and J is TRBJ2-3; TRBD2 agrees at 10 bases. CDR3 length: 16 amino acids. The germline CDR1 and CDR2 sequences are SGHTA and FQGNSA. V trimming: 4 bases; J trimming: 0 bases; junction bases outside the gene matches: 4. CDR3 nucleotide sequence: TGTGCCAGCAGCTCCCTAGCGGGGGCTAGCACAGATACGCAGTATTTT. Its translation: CASSSLAGASTDTQYF.

This clone was found a few times. The chain has TRBV7-9 and TRBJ1-5, with D perhaps matching TRBD1 (5 bases). CDR3 length equals 14 residues. V lost 10 bases and J lost 6, with 19 bases in between. CDR1 SEHNR and CDR2 FQNEAQ come from the germline V gene (reference sequence). The CDR3: CATDTGGVGQPQHF. The CDR3, as DNA: TGTGCCACAGATACAGGCGGAGTAGGTCAGCCCCAGCATTTT.

V and J are TRBV6-2 or TRBV6-3 and TRBJ2-4; the match to TRBD2 covers 10 bases. Trimming at V came to 5 bases and at J to 1 base, leaving 5 bases not matched to a gene. The CDR3 is 16 residues long. From germline, CDR1 is MNHEY and CDR2 SVGEGT. CDR3 nucleotide sequence: TGTGCCAGCAGTAGCGGGGGGGCCGTGGCCAAAAACATTCAGTACTTC. Its translation: CASSSGGAVAKNIQYF.

CDR3: CASSPLLPGQGGHAKNIQYF. The CDR3 DNA follows: TGTGCCAGCAGCCCACTCCTCCCGGGACAGGGAGGACATGCCAAAAACATTCAGTACTTC. The chain employs TRBV21-1 and TRBJ2-4; no check of the table's D call, TRBD1, against the DNA was made. TRBV21-1 is given as a pseudogene. The CDR3 has 20 residues.

V and J are TRBV11-2 and TRBJ2-7; 9 nucleotides align to TRBD1. CDR3 length: 16 residues. Germline V gene data show CDR1 as SGHAT and CDR2 as FQNNGV. V dropped 5 bases and J dropped 1; count of bases not matched to a gene: 9. The CDR3 sequence: CASSHRTGENSYEQYF. In DNA form, the CDR3 reads TGTGCCAGCAGCCACCGGACAGGGGAAAATTCCTACGAGCAGTACTTC.

This clone was detected only a few times. The rearrangement uses TRBV25-1 and TRBJ1-2; D is uncertain. The CDR3 runs 14 residues. The V gene lost 3 bases and the J gene lost 3 bases, with 11 bases spanning the gap. Per germline, CDR1 MGHDK and CDR2 SYGVNS. Written as DNA, the CDR3 is TGTGCCAGCAGTGAGCAGTCTTCCTACTATGGCTACACCTTC. Its translation: CASSEQSSYYGYTF.

This clone was picked up one time. The V and J genes are TRBV9 and TRBJ1-6; a possible D gene is TRBD1 (6 bases). Trimming left V 4 bases short and J 10 bases short, with 21 bases between. This CDR3 region has 16 residues. CDR1 and CDR2 from the germline V gene are SGDLS and YYNGEE. CDR3 loop: CASSPQYGGAGSPLHF. CDR3 nucleotides: TGTGCCAGCAGCCCACAATATGGGGGGGCTGGATCACCCCTCCACTTT.

This clone turned up a few times. Other DNA sequences in the sample encode the same CDR3. This rearrangement joins TRBV6-1 to TRBJ2-5; D possibly corresponds to TRBD1 (5 bases). V lost 1 base, J lost 2 bases, and 8 bases lay in between. Germline V gene sequence: CDR1 MNHNS, CDR2 SASEGT. The CDR3 totals 14 residues. Here the CDR3 reads CASSEGGSQETQYF. DNA of the CDR3: TGTGCCAGCAGTGAAGGGGGCAGTCAAGAGACCCAGTACTTC.

The chain is built from TRBV11-2 and TRBJ2-2; 9 nucleotides match TRBD2. The ends lost 3 bases at V and 6 bases at J; junction bases unmatched: 2. In germline, CDR1 is SGHAT, CDR2 FQNNGV. The CDR3 is 14 amino acids. CDR3 DNA: TGTGCCAGCAGCTTGACTAGCGGTGCCGGGGAGCTGTTTTTT. As protein: CASSLTSGAGELFF.

The chain has TRBV21-1 and TRBJ2-7; the table calls TRBD2, which could not be checked here. TRBV21-1 is a documented pseudogene. The CDR3 covers 17 residues. The CDR3, as DNA: TGTGCCAGCAGCAAAAAGGGACTAGCGGGGGAGATCTACGAGCAGTACTTC. Residues: CASSKKGLAGEIYEQYF.

The chain carries TRBV6-1 and TRBJ1-1, with a possible D match to TRBD1 (6 bases). This CDR3 is built from 13 residues. Germline CDR1 reads MNHNS; CDR2 reads SASEGT. Trimming shortened V by 3 bases and J by 7 bases, and 12 bases separated the two germline ends. This CDR3 reads CASSESRGFEAFF. Here the CDR3 DNA reads TGTGCCAGCAGTGAGTCCAGGGGTTTTGAAGCTTTCTTT.

The chain couples TRBV7-2 to TRBJ1-1, with D possibly TRBD1 on 6 matching bases. Trimming removed 2 bases at V and 4 bases at J, with 14 bases between. The germline V gene encodes CDR1 SGHTA and CDR2 FQGNSA. The CDR3 extends over 15 amino acids. In DNA, the CDR3 is TGTGCCAGCAGCTTAAAAGCAGGGGTAGGCACTGAAGCTTTCTTT. Translation gives CASSLKAGVGTEAFF.

This chain uses TRBV29-1 with TRBJ2-7, with 8 bases aligning to TRBD1. The CDR3 sequence is 13 residues long. Germline loops: CDR1 SQVTM, CDR2 ANQGSEA. After removal of 5 bases from V and 6 bases from J, the junction contained 9 bases not matched to a gene. The CDR3 spells CSVSTGVGLEQYF. CDR3 nucleotide sequence: TGCAGCGTTTCGACAGGGGTAGGCCTCGAGCAGTACTTC.